This is a list of T cell receptor beta chains from one sample in a study of Tregs in tolerant kidney transplant recipients. Using immunoSEQ multiplex PCR, the repertoire was profiled, and TCRdb retains in-frame clones only, with some absent. The sample records about 100,000 clones, over 85% being singletons. The material sequenced was CD4+ T cells from blood (PBMCs), taken 12 months after the transplant. The receptors derive from a human patient who received a combined kidney and bone marrow transplant. Part of the T cells may come from the graft donor. The CDR3 runs from the conserved cysteine through the conserved F or W. D genes are given only for firm matches. Some rows mark clone size as missing; the rest say once, few, many or name a class of expanded clone.

V: TRBV2
size: .
J: TRBJ2-7
D: TRBD1
CDR3: CASNQGVAYEQYF
DNA: TGTGCCAGCAATCAGGGGGTAGCCTACGAGCAGTACTTC

V: TRBV7-9
size: .
J: TRBJ2-1
D: TRBD2
CDR3: CASSLGTSHNEQFF
DNA: TGTGCCAGCAGCCTGGGGACTAGTCACAATGAGCAGTTCTTC

V: TRBV30
size: .
J: TRBJ2-2
D: TRBD2
CDR3: CAWSVWTSGETGELFF
DNA: TGTGCCTGGAGTGTTTGGACTAGCGGGGAGACCGGGGAGCTGTTTTTT

V: TRBV19
size: .
J: TRBJ2-5
D: TRBD2
CDR3: CASSYGLAGGPWETQYF
DNA: TGTGCCAGTAGTTACGGACTAGCGGGAGGGCCTTGGGAGACCCAGTACTTC

V: TRBV4-3
size: .
J: TRBJ1-6
D: TRBD1
CDR3: CASSQEGDRNSPLHF
DNA: TGCGCCAGCAGCCAAGAAGGGGACAGGAATTCACCCCTCCACTTT

V: TRBV18
size: .
J: TRBJ1-1
D: .
CDR3: CASSPLTGSTEAFF
DNA: TGTGCCAGCTCACCTTTAACAGGATCCACTGAAGCTTTCTTT

V: TRBV5-1
size: .
J: TRBJ2-5
D: TRBD2
CDR3: CASSLGGTSGVYETQYF
DNA: TGCGCCAGCAGCTTGGGAGGGACTAGCGGGGTCTACGAGACCCAGTACTTC

V: TRBV7-2
size: once
J: TRBJ1-3
D: .
CDR3: CASSLAPQGLGRRNTIYF
DNA: TGTGCCAGCAGCTTAGCGCCTCAGGGTTTGGGAAGGAGAAACACCATATATTTT

V: TRBV6-5
size: once
J: TRBJ2-2
D: .
CDR3: CASSYSFITGELFF
DNA: TGTGCCAGCAGTTACTCGTTCATCACCGGGGAGCTGTTTTTT

V: TRBV5-1
size: once
J: TRBJ2-7
D: TRBD2
CDR3: CASSLRTSGSFSYEQYF
DNA: TGCGCCAGCAGCTTGCGGACTAGCGGGAGTTTCTCCTACGAGCAGTACTTC

V: TRBV21-1
size: .
J: TRBJ1-2
D: .
CDR3: CASSNKRREGYTF
DNA: TGTGCCAGCAGCAATAAGAGGAGAGAGGGCTACACCTTC

V: TRBV5-5
size: .
J: TRBJ2-7
D: TRBD2
CDR3: CASSSTSGVAYEQYF
DNA: TGTGCCAGCAGCTCGACTAGCGGGGTCGCCTACGAGCAGTACTTC

V: TRBV29-1
size: .
J: TRBJ2-5
D: .
CDR3: CSGGVETQYF
DNA: TGCAGCGGGGGGGTAGAGACCCAGTACTTC

V: TRBV11-2
size: once
J: TRBJ2-1
D: .
CDR3: CASSLGRHNEQFF
DNA: TGTGCCAGCAGCCTGGGGAGACACAATGAGCAGTTCTTC

V: TRBV5-1
size: .
J: TRBJ1-1
D: .
CDR3: CASSTGVNTEAFF
DNA: TGCGCCAGCAGCACCGGGGTAAACACTGAAGCTTTCTTT

V: TRBV7-2
size: .
J: TRBJ1-2
D: .
CDR3: CASSFRDGGYGYTF
DNA: TGTGCCAGCAGCTTCCGGGACGGGGGCTATGGCTACACCTTC

V: TRBV28
size: .
J: TRBJ2-1
D: TRBD2
CDR3: CASSLLREGHTFLQYEQFF
DNA: TGTGCCAGCAGTTTACTCCGGGAGGGGCACACTTTCTTACAATATGAGCAGTTCTTC

V: TRBV5-1
size: .
J: TRBJ2-3
D: TRBD1
CDR3: CASTPPTGTTDTQYF
DNA: TGCGCCAGCACCCCGCCGACAGGGACCACAGATACGCAGTATTTT

V: TRBV27
size: .
J: TRBJ2-3
D: TRBD1
CDR3: CASSYYDRGRPDTQYF
DNA: TGTGCCAGCAGTTACTACGACAGGGGGCGTCCAGATACGCAGTATTTT

V: TRBV11-2
size: .
J: TRBJ1-2
D: TRBD1
CDR3: CASRFTRDRGYGYTF
DNA: TGTGCCAGCAGGTTCACGCGGGACAGGGGATATGGCTACACCTTC

V: TRBV13
size: .
J: TRBJ2-5
D: TRBD2
CDR3: CASSLGLAGGPEQYF
DNA: TGTGCCAGCAGCTTAGGGCTAGCGGGAGGGCCAGAGCAGTACTTC

V: TRBV27
size: .
J: TRBJ2-5
D: .
CDR3: CASSPIGSGGETQYF
DNA: TGTGCCAGCAGTCCAATTGGTTCAGGTGGGGAGACCCAGTACTTC

V: TRBV5-8
size: .
J: TRBJ2-7
D: .
CDR3: CASSFYSNEQYF
DNA: TGTGCCAGCAGCTTTTACAGCAACGAGCAGTACTTC

V: TRBV7-2
size: once
J: TRBJ1-2
D: .
CDR3: CASSLTWPPTNYGYTF
DNA: TGTGCCAGCAGCTTAACCTGGCCACCCACTAACTATGGCTACACCTTC

V: TRBV6-5
size: .
J: TRBJ1-2
D: .
CDR3: CASSSRVGPLYGYTF
DNA: TGTGCCAGCAGCTCCAGGGTAGGGCCCCTCTATGGCTACACCTTC

V: TRBV4-1
size: .
J: TRBJ2-3
D: .
CDR3: CASSQVLLPFDTDTQYF
DNA: TGCGCCAGCAGCCAGGTATTACTACCGTTTGACACAGATACGCAGTATTTT

V: TRBV7-2
size: .
J: TRBJ2-7
D: TRBD1
CDR3: CASSLDHTGVYEQYF
DNA: TGTGCCAGCAGCTTAGATCATACAGGGGTGTACGAGCAGTACTTC

V: TRBV11-2
size: .
J: TRBJ1-1
D: .
CDR3: CASSTRQIKNTEAFF
DNA: TGTGCCAGCAGCACCCGACAGATTAAGAACACTGAAGCTTTCTTT

V: TRBV18
size: .
J: TRBJ2-5
D: TRBD1
CDR3: CASSPPGQGQETQYF
DNA: TGTGCCAGCTCACCTCCGGGACAGGGCCAAGAGACCCAGTACTTC

V: TRBV28
size: .
J: TRBJ2-5
D: .
CDR3: CASGIANQETQYF
DNA: TGTGCCAGCGGTATAGCGAATCAAGAGACCCAGTACTTC

V: TRBV18
size: .
J: TRBJ1-2
D: .
CDR3: CASSPGRDNYGYTF
DNA: TGTGCCAGCTCACCTGGCAGGGATAACTATGGCTACACCTTC

V: TRBV15
size: .
J: TRBJ2-3
D: TRBD2
CDR3: CATSRGSGDGDTQYF
DNA: TGTGCCACCAGCAGAGGTAGCGGGGACGGAGATACGCAGTATTTT

V: TRBV19
size: once
J: TRBJ1-4
D: TRBD1
CDR3: CASSTGTGGFNEKLFF
DNA: TGTGCCAGTAGTACTGGGACAGGCGGTTTTAATGAAAAACTGTTTTTT

V: TRBV19
size: .
J: TRBJ1-2
D: TRBD1
CDR3: CASSLPDRVVGYGYTF
DNA: TGTGCCAGTAGTTTACCCGACAGGGTGGTCGGCTATGGCTACACCTTC

V: TRBV27
size: .
J: TRBJ2-7
D: .
CDR3: CASRVSAFAYEQYF
DNA: TGTGCCAGCCGTGTTAGTGCCTTCGCCTACGAGCAGTACTTC

V: TRBV28
size: .
J: TRBJ1-2
D: .
CDR3: CASPDPRGHGYTF
DNA: TGTGCCAGCCCCGACCCCAGGGGACATGGCTACACCTTC

V: TRBV4-3
size: .
J: TRBJ2-1
D: TRBD2
CDR3: CASSQDASGLKGNEQFF
DNA: TGCGCCAGCAGCCAAGATGCTAGCGGCCTCAAGGGGAATGAGCAGTTCTTC

V: TRBV4-2
size: .
J: TRBJ2-1
D: .
CDR3: CASSPGGLTLFVEQFF
DNA: TGTGCCAGCAGCCCGGGGGGCCTTACCCTCTTTGTTGAGCAGTTCTTC

V: TRBV19
size: once
J: TRBJ2-1
D: TRBD1
CDR3: CARRDRVHNEQFF
DNA: TGTGCCAGACGGGACAGGGTCCACAATGAGCAGTTCTTC

V: TRBV18
size: .
J: TRBJ1-2
D: .
CDR3: CASSPGAGNYGYTF
DNA: TGTGCCAGCTCACCGGGGGCAGGGAACTATGGCTACACCTTC

V: TRBV4-1
size: .
J: TRBJ2-3
D: TRBD2
CDR3: CASSQGPGLAGEDTQYF
DNA: TGCGCCAGCAGCCAAGGGCCGGGACTAGCGGGAGAAGATACGCAGTATTTT

V: TRBV29-1
size: .
J: TRBJ1-2
D: .
CDR3: CSVQLGDSGYTF
DNA: TGCAGCGTCCAGCTAGGCGACAGCGGCTACACCTTC

V: TRBV6-1
size: .
J: TRBJ2-7
D: .
CDR3: CASSSTVPEQYF
DNA: TGTGCCAGCAGTTCGACAGTTCCCGAGCAGTACTTC

V: TRBV18
size: .
J: TRBJ2-3
D: TRBD1
CDR3: CASSQGQGMTDTQYF
DNA: TGTGCCAGCTCGCAGGGACAGGGAATGACAGATACGCAGTATTTT

V: TRBV5-1
size: once
J: TRBJ1-4
D: .
CDR3: CASRPTGNEKLFF
DNA: TGCGCCAGCCGGCCCACGGGTAATGAAAAACTGTTTTTT

V: TRBV21-1
size: once
J: TRBJ2-4
D: .
CDR3: CASSSRLAGRSIQYF
DNA: TGTGCCAGCAGCTCCCGACTAGCGGGGAGGAGCATTCAGTACTTC

V: TRBV19
size: .
J: TRBJ1-4
D: .
CDR3: CASSIANEKLFF
DNA: TGTGCCAGTAGTATCGCGAATGAAAAACTGTTTTTT

V: TRBV9
size: .
J: TRBJ2-5
D: .
CDR3: CASSGRDSLPRETQYF
DNA: TGTGCCAGCAGCGGCCGGGACTCTCTTCCTCGCGAGACCCAGTACTTC

V: TRBV10-3
size: .
J: TRBJ2-5
D: TRBD2
CDR3: CAISESAGGRWAQYF
DNA: TGTGCCATCAGTGAGTCGGCGGGAGGCCGGTGGGCCCAGTACTTC

V: TRBV5-1
size: .
J: TRBJ1-1
D: .
CDR3: CASSNQGGNTEAFF
DNA: TGCGCCAGCAGTAATCAGGGAGGGAACACTGAAGCTTTCTTT

V: TRBV25-1
size: .
J: TRBJ2-7
D: .
CDR3: CASSELRTAYEQYF
DNA: TGTGCCAGCAGTGAACTTCGGACAGCCTACGAGCAGTACTTC

V: TRBV29-1
size: .
J: TRBJ2-3
D: TRBD1
CDR3: CSATPGQGIGSTDTQYF
DNA: TGCAGCGCGACTCCGGGACAGGGGATAGGGAGCACAGATACGCAGTATTTT

V: TRBV4-2
size: .
J: TRBJ2-7
D: .
CDR3: CASSQPSTGISYEQYF
DNA: TGTGCCAGCAGCCAGCCGAGTACAGGGATTTCCTACGAGCAGTACTTC

V: TRBV11-3
size: .
J: TRBJ2-2
D: TRBD2
CDR3: CASSFGLAGWNTGELFF
DNA: TGTGCCAGCAGCTTTGGCCTAGCGGGATGGAACACCGGGGAGCTGTTTTTT

V: TRBV10-3
size: .
J: TRBJ1-2
D: .
CDR3: CAISASTLNYGYTF
DNA: TGTGCCATCAGTGCTTCGACATTGAACTATGGCTACACCTTC

V: TRBV5-1
size: .
J: TRBJ1-2
D: TRBD1
CDR3: CASSSDRAEGYTF
DNA: TGCGCCAGCAGCTCCGACAGGGCGGAGGGCTACACCTTC

V: TRBV4-1
size: once
J: TRBJ1-2
D: .
CDR3: CASSQDLRSLYGYTF
DNA: TGCGCCAGCAGCCAAGATCTCAGGTCTTTATATGGCTACACCTTC